Here is one T cell receptor beta chain with its context. The antigen remains undetermined. Sequenced by immunoSEQ multiplex PCR; TCRdb stores in-frame clones only, minus some. The sample lists approximately 2,600 clones; 22% were seen once. This sample is part of a study of T cells in localized non-small cell lung cancer. Study results and caveats: Uninvolved adjacent lung showed the highest T cell clonality, exceeding tumor. In adjacent lung appeared a median around 57 of the top 100 tumor clones. Sequence data derive from only one tumor region, so heterogeneity remains possible.

Germline loops: CDR1 LNHDA, CDR2 SQIVND (reference sequence). The CDR3 sequence is 18 residues long. Losses at the gene ends were 3 bases for V and 0 bases for J; bases not matched to a gene: 11. This clonotype was sampled from a male donor aged 60 or over with stage III squamous cell lung carcinoma. Sequenced here: lung tumor tissue, sampled before any cancer treatment. V usage is TRBV19 and J usage is TRBJ2-3; 8 bases agree with TRBD1. The CDR3 sequence: CASSIPPGTGPSTDTQYF. In DNA form, the CDR3 reads TGTGCCAGTAGTATCCCTCCAGGGACAGGCCCTAGCACAGATACGCAGTATTTT.